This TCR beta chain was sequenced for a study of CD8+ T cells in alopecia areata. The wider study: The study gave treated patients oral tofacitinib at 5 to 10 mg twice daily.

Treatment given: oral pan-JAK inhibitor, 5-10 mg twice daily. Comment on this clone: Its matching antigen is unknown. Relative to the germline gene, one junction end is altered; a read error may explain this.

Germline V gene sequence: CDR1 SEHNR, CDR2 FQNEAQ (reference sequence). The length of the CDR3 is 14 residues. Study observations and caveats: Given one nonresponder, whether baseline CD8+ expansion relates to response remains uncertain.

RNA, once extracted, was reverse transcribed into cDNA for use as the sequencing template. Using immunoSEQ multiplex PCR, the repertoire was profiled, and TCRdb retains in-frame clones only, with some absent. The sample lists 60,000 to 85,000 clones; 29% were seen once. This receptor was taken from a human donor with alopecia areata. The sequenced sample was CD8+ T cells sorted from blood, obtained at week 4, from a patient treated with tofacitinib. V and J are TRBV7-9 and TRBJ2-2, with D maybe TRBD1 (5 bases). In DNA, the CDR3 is TGTGCCAGCGAAGGGGCAGGGAACGCCGGGGAGCTGTTTTTT. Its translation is CASEGAGNAGELFF.